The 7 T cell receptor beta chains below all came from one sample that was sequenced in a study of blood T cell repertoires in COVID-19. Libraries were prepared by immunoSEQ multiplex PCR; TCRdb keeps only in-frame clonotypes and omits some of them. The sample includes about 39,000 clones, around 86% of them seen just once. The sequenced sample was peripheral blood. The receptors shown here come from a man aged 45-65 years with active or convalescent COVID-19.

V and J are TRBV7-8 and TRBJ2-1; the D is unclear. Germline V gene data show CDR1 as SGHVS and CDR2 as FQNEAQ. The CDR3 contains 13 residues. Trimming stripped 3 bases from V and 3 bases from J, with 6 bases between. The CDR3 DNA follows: TGTGCCAGCAGCTTTTTCAGCTACAATGAGCAGTTCTTC. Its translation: CASSFFSYNEQFF.

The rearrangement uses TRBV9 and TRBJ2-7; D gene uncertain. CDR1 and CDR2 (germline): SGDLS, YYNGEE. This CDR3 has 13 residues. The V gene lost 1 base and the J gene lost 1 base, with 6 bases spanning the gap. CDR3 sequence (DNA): TGTGCCAGCAGCGTAAGCGTATCCTACGAGCAGTACTTC. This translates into CASSVSVSYEQYF.

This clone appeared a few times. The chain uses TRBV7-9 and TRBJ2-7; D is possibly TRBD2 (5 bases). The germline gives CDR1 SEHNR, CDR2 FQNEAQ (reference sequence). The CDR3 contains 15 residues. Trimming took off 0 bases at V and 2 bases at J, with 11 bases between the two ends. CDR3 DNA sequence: TGTGCCAGCAGCTTAGCCCAGGACTCGACCTACGAGCAGTACTTC. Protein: CASSLAQDSTYEQYF.

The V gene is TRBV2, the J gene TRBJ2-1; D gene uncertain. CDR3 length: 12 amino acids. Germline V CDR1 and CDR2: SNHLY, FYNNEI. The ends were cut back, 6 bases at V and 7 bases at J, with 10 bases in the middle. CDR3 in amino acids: CASSFSVNEQFF. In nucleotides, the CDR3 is TGTGCCAGCAGCTTTTCCGTAAATGAGCAGTTCTTC.

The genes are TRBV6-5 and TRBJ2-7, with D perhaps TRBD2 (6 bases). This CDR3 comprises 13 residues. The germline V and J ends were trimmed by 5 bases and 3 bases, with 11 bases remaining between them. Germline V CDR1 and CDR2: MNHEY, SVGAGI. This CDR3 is CASSPSGVYEQYV. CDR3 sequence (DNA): TGTGCCAGCAGTCCCTCGGGGGTCTACGAGCAGTACGTC.

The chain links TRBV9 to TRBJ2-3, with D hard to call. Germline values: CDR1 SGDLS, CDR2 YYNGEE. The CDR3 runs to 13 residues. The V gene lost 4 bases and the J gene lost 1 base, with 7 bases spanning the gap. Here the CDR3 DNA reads TGTGCCAGCAGCCCCCCCGGCACAGATACGCAGTATTTT. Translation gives CASSPPGTDTQYF. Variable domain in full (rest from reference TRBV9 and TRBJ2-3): DSGVTQTPKHLITATGQRVTLRCSPRSGDLSVYWYQQSLDQGLQFLIQYYNGEERAKGNILERFSAQQFPDLHSELNLSSLELGDSALYFCASSPPGTDTQYFGPGTRLTVL.

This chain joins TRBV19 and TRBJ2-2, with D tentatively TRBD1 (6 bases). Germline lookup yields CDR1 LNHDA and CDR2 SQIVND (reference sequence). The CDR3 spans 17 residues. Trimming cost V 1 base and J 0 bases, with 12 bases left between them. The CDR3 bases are TGTGCCAGTAGTATAGGCCTAACAGGGACGAACACCGGGGAGCTGTTTTTT. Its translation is CASSIGLTGTNTGELFF. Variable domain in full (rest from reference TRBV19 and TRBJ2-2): DGGITQSPKYLFRKEGQNVTLSCEQNLNHDAMYWYRQDPGQGLRLIYYSQIVNDFQKGDIAEGYSVSREKKESFPLTVTSAQKNPTAFYLCASSIGLTGTNTGELFFGEGSRLTVL.